The text below deals with one T cell receptor beta chain. Antigen specificity is unknown. PCR was performed a second time for about 7 to 12 cycles using a sample-barcoded 5' primer and a J-beta primer mix. TCRdb re-called the 5' RACE reads with MiXCR, one entry per CDR3 protein. The sample shows 1.8 million or so distinct CDR3 sequences, about 39% of them seen only once. Germline CDR1 LGHDT, CDR2 YNNKEL (reference sequence). The CDR3 consists of 13 residues. Trimming left V 1 base short and J 3 bases short, with 7 bases between. Donation came from healthy Caucasian individuals in Russia who were aged about 6 to 90. This sample is drawn from a study of blood T cells in healthy people across ages. Study observations and caveats: Unsorted PBMC material precluded a definitive naive versus antigen-experienced comparison. Expanded clonotype changes were possibly confounded by unknown donor CMV status. Naive CD4+ cells and diversity were both higher in long-lived donors than in aged donors.

The chain uses TRBV3-1 and TRBJ2-7; unclear D gene. The TCR was taken from a human donor in good health. The sample was blood. The CDR3 DNA sequence: TGTGCCAGCAGCCAAGCTCCAATCTACGAGCAGTACTTC. Translating it yields CASSQAPIYEQYF.